This entry lists 4 T cell receptor beta chains sequenced from one sample in a study of graft-versus-host responses after intestinal transplantation. Only in-frame clones appear in the TCRdb table, and some are missing; sequencing was by immunoSEQ multiplex PCR. The sample consists of 90,000 to 150,000 clones, 85% to 95% of them appearing once. Which antigens these TCRs recognize remains unknown. The starting material was unstimulated CD8+ T cells sorted from spleen or lymph node cells, obtained before intestinal transplant. The receptors were gathered from a human donor who received an intestinal transplant.

The chain combines TRBV5-4 with TRBJ2-7; maybe TRBD1 (6 bases). V dropped 7 bases and J dropped 2 bases, with 16 bases sitting between them. Germline V gene lookup returns CDR1 SGHNT and CDR2 YYREEE (reference sequence). CDR3 size: 14 residues. The CDR3 sequence is CASLDSGTPYEQYF. DNA of the CDR3: TGTGCCAGCCTAGATTCCGGGACACCCTACGAGCAGTACTTC.

The chain joins TRBV19 to TRBJ1-2, with a weak D call TRBD1 (5 bases). From germline, CDR1 is LNHDA and CDR2 SQIVND (reference sequence). The V end was cut by 1 base, the J end by 0 bases, with 9 bases between. The CDR3 contains 15 residues. CDR3 loop: CASSIVGTTNYGYTF. In nucleotides, the CDR3 is TGTGCCAGTAGTATAGTGGGGACTACTAACTATGGCTACACCTTC.

The chain combines TRBV28 with TRBJ1-1, with 10 bases fitting TRBD1. The V segment lost 3 bases and the J segment 3 bases; nucleotides outside the gene matches: 7. The V gene's germline CDR1 is MDHEN and CDR2 SYDVKM. This CDR3 is built from 16 residues. CDR3 in amino acids: CASSFARDRGDTEAFF. CDR3 nucleotides: TGTGCCAGCAGTTTTGCCCGGGACAGGGGAGACACTGAAGCTTTCTTT.

The chain carries TRBV30 and TRBJ2-7; D might be TRBD2 (6 bases). Germline V lookup: CDR1 GTSNPN, CDR2 SVGIG (reference sequence). The CDR3 has 14 amino acids. V lost 1 base and J lost 5, with 15 bases in between. This CDR3 is CAWSGTTTVDEQYF. The CDR3 DNA follows: TGTGCCTGGAGTGGGACTACTACCGTCGACGAGCAGTACTTC.